The T cell receptor (beta chain) described here comes from a study of shared clonotypes between healthy human individuals. The study, taken as a whole, reports: Naive subsets, compared against memory subsets, generally had larger estimated richness values. Sharing across four donors was seen in about 5% of naive CD4 clonotypes.

Each sorted subset replicate got 200 ng genomic DNA, roughly 27,000 genomes. The assay was immunoSEQ multiplex PCR, and TCRdb's table has in-frame clones only and misses some. The data contain about 110,000 clones, roughly two thirds of them seen just once; the ten biggest clones take up about 24%. The CD8 memory fraction combined CD45RO+ cells with TemRA cells (CCR7-negative CD45RA+). This clone was counted once. The antigen remains unidentified. Germline CDR1 MNHEY, CDR2 SVGAGI. CDR3 length: 16 amino acids. V was clipped by 0 bases and J by 3 bases; unmatched bases: 7. This clonotype originated in a woman in her 30s in good health. This chain uses TRBV6-5 with TRBJ2-5, with 7 bases that match TRBD2. The specimen sequenced was memory CD8+ T cells sorted from blood. Subset of the sample: CD45RO+ cells pooled with CCR7-negative TemRA cells. The CDR3 DNA sequence: TGTGCCAGCAGTTACTCAGAAGTGGCGGGAGAAGAGACCCAGTACTTC. Its protein product is CASSYSEVAGEETQYF.